The T cell receptor (beta chain) described here comes from a study of Ad26.COV2.S vaccination and SARS-CoV-2 variants. Study results and limitations: Spike-specific TCR breadth ran higher among vaccine recipients than placebo recipients.

In the case of this clone: Its cognate antigen is unknown.

Using immunoSEQ multiplex PCR, the repertoire was profiled, and TCRdb retains in-frame clones only, with some absent. The profile covers about 350,000 clones, with just over 90% appearing a single time and around 4.2% taken by the ten largest. CDR1 and CDR2 from the germline V gene are KGHSH and LQKENI. With V trimmed by 5 bases and J by 4 bases, 7 bases remained unmatched. CDR3 size: 14 residues. The rearrangement uses TRBV18 and TRBJ1-2; TRBD1 aligns across 7 bases. Source: peripheral blood, taken after recovery from COVID-19. This receptor was obtained from a human donor who had recovered from COVID-19. Here the CDR3 DNA reads TGTGCCAGCTCAGCCGGGACAGACCCCTATGGCTACACCTTC. The encoded protein is CASSAGTDPYGYTF.